Below are 3 T cell receptor beta chains sequenced from a single sample in a study of T cell repertoires in cytomegalovirus infection. TCRdb analysed the reads with MiXCR anew, one entry per CDR3 protein. The sample lists about 530,000 distinct CDR3 sequences, about 25% seen once, with approximately 13% in the top ten. The sequenced sample consisted of PBMCs. These receptors originate from a human donor in good health (CMV status not recorded). Some clones in this sample may be carry-over from other donors' samples.

This clonotype has ten or more counts. The V and J genes are TRBV7-2 and TRBJ2-4, with TRBD1 as a possible D gene (6 bases). Trimming removed 5 bases at V and 2 bases at J, with 13 bases between. In germline, CDR1 is SGHTA, CDR2 FQGNSA. The CDR3 is 15 residues long. CDR3 bases: TGTGCCAGCAGCCGCAGTAGGGGGACCAAAAACATTCAGTACTTC. This encodes CASSRSRGTKNIQYF.

The J gene is TRBJ1-2, the V gene TRBV7-2; D is possibly TRBD1 (6 bases). There are 14 residues in the CDR3. V was cut by 1 base and J by 4 bases, with 10 bases left in between. CDR1 is SGHTA, CDR2 FQGNSA, per germline. The CDR3 DNA sequence: TGTGCCAGCAGCTTAGAGTGGGGGCCCTATGGCTACACCTTC. Residues: CASSLEWGPYGYTF.

The chain employs TRBV6-2 or TRBV6-3 and TRBJ2-1; 7 bases are a match to TRBD2. V was clipped by 9 bases and J by 12 bases; unmatched bases: 11. The CDR3 has 12 amino acids. Germline V lookup: CDR1 MNHEY, CDR2 SVGEGT. The CDR3 spells CASRGVLRVQFF. The CDR3 coding sequence is TGTGCCAGTCGGGGGGTTCTGAGGGTGCAGTTCTTC.